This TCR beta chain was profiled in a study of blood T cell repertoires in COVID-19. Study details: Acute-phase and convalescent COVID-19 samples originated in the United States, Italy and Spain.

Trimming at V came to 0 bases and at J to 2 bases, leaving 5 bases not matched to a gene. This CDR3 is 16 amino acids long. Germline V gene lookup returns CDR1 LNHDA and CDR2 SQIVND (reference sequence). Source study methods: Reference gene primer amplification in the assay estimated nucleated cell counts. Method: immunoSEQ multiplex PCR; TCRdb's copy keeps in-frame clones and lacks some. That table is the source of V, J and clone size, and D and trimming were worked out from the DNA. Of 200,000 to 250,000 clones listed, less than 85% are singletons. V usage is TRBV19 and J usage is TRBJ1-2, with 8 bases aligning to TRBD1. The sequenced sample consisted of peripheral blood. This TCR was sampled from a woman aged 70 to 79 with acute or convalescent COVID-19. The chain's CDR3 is CASSIDSWTGNYGYTF. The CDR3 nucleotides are TGTGCCAGTAGTATAGATTCCTGGACAGGGAACTATGGCTACACCTTC.